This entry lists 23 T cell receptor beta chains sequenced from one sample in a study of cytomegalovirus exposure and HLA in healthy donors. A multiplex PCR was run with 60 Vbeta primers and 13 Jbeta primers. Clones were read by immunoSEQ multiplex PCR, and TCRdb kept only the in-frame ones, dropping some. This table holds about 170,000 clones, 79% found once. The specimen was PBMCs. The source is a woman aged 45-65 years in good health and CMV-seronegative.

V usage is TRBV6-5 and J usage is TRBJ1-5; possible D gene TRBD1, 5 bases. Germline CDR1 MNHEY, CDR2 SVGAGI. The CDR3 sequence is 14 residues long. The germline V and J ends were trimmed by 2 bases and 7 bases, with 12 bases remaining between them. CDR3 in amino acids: CASSYGAVGQPQHF. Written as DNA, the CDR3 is TGTGCCAGCAGTTACGGGGCAGTAGGACAGCCCCAGCATTTT.

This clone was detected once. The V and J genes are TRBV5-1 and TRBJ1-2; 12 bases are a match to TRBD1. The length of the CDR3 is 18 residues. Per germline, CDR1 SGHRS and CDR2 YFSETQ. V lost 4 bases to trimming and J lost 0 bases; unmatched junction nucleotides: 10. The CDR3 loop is CASSPTWGQGAANYGYTF. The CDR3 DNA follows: TGCGCCAGCAGCCCCACGTGGGGACAGGGGGCCGCTAACTATGGCTACACCTTC.

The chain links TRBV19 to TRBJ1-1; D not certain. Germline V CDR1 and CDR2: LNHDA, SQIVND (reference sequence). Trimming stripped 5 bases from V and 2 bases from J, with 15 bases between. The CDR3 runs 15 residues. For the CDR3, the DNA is TGTGCCAGTAGTTTTACGACTGGCTCCAACACTGAAGCTTTCTTT. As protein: CASSFTTGSNTEAFF.

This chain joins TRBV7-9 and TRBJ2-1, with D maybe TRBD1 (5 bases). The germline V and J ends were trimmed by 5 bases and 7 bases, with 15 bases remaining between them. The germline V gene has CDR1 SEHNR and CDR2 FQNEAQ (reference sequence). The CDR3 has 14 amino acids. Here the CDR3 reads CASSQQGRENEQFF. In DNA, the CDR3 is TGTGCCAGCAGCCAGCAGGGAAGGGAAAATGAGCAGTTCTTC.

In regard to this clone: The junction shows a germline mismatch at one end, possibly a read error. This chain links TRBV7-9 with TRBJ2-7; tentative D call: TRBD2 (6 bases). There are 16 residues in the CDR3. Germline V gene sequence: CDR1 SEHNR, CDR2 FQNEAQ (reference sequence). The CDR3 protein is CSSSSRGDGKSYEQYF. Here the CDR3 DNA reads TGTTCCAGCAGTTCACGCGGGGACGGGAAATCCTACGAGCAGTACTTC.

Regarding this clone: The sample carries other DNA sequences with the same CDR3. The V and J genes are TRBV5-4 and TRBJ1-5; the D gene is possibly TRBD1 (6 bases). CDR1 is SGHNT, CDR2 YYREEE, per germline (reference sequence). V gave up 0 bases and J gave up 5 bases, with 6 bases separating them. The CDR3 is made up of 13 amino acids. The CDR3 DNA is TGTGCCAGCAGCTTGGACAGGGATCAGCCCCAGCATTTT. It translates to CASSLDRDQPQHF. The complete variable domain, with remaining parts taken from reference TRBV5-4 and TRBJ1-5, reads ETGVTQSPTHLIKTRGQQVTLRCSSQSGHNTVSWYQQALGQGPQFIFQYYREEENGRGNFPPRFSGLQFPNYSSELNVNALELDDSALYLCASSLDRDQPQHFGDGTRLSIL.

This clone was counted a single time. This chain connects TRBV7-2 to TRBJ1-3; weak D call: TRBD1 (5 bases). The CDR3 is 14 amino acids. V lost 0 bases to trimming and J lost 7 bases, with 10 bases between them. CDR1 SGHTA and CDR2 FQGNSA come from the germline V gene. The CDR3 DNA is TGTGCCAGCAGCTTAGCCAGGGAACGTAACACCATATATTTT. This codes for CASSLARERNTIYF. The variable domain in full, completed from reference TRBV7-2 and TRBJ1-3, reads GAGVSQSPSNKVTEKGKDVELRCDPISGHTALYWYRQSLGQGLEFLIYFQGNSAPDKSGLPSDRFSAERTGGSVSTLTIQRTQQEDSAVYLCASSLARERNTIYFGEGSWLTVV.

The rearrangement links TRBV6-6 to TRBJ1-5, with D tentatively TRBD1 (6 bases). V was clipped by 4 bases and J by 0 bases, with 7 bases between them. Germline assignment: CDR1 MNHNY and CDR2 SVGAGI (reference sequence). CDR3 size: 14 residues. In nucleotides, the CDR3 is TGTGCCAGCAGTTTACAGGGTAGCAATCAGCCCCAGCATTTT. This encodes CASSLQGSNQPQHF.

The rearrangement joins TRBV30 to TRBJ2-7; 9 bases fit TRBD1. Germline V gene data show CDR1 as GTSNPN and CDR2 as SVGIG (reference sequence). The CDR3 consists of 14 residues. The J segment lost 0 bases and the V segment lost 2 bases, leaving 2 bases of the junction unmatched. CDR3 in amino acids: CAWSTGGPSYEQYF. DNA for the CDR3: TGTGCCTGGAGTACAGGGGGCCCCTCCTACGAGCAGTACTTC.

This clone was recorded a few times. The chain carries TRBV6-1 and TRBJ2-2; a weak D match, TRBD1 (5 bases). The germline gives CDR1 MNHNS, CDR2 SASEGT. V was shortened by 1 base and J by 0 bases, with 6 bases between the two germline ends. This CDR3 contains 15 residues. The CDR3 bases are TGTGCCAGCAGTGAAGGGACAACGAACACCGGGGAGCTGTTTTTT. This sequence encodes CASSEGTTNTGELFF.

CDR3 amino acids: CASSEVMTAGEAFF. The CDR3 DNA reads TGTGCCAGCAGTGAAGTTATGACGGCGGGTGAAGCTTTCTTT. The chain is built from TRBV6-5 and TRBJ1-1; D remains unclear. Trimming removed 5 bases from V and 7 bases from J, with 17 bases in between. Per the germline V gene, CDR1 is MNHEY and CDR2 is SVGAGI. The CDR3 is made up of 14 amino acids.

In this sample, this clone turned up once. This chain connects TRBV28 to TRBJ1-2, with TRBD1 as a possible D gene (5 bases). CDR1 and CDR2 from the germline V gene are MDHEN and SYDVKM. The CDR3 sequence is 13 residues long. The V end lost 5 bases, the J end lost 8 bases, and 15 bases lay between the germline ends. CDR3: CASSPGGSKGYTF. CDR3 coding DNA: TGTGCCAGCAGTCCCGGGGGGTCTAAAGGCTACACCTTC.

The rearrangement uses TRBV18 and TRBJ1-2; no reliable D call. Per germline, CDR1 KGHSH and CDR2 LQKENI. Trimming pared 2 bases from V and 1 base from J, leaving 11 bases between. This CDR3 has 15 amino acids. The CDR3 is CASSPDINNNYGYTF. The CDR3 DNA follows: TGTGCCAGCTCACCAGATATCAACAATAACTATGGCTACACCTTC.

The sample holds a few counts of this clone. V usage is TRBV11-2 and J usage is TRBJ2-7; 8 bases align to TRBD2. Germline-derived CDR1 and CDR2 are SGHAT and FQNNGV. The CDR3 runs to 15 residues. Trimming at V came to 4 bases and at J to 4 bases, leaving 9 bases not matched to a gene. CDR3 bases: TGTGCCAGCAGCTCGATCCAGCGGGAGAGATACGAGCAGTACTTC. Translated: CASSSIQRERYEQYF.

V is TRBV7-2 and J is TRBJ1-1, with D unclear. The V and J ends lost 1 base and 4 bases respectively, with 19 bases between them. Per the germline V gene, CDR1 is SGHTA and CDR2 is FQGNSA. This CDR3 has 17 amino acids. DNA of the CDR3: TGTGCCAGCAGCTTAGATAGGATAGGGCTAGGAGGCACTGAAGCTTTCTTT. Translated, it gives CASSLDRIGLGGTEAFF.

Written as DNA, the CDR3 is TGTGCCAGCAGTCCGGGACAGGGGGCGCGAGGAGGAAGGGTGAGGCAGTTCTTC. Protein sequence: CASSPGQGARGGRVRQFF. The rearrangement joins TRBV2 to TRBJ2-1, with 12 bases aligning to TRBD1. Germline values: CDR1 SNHLY, CDR2 FYNNEI. The junction had 20 bases not matched to a gene; V was cut back by 5 bases and J by 12 bases. The CDR3 sequence is 18 residues long.

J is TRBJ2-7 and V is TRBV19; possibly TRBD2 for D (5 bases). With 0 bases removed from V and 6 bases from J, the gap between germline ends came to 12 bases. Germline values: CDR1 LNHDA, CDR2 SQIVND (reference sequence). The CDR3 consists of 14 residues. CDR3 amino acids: CASSIDGSGGEQYF. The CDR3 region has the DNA TGTGCCAGTAGTATAGATGGTTCAGGAGGCGAGCAGTACTTC. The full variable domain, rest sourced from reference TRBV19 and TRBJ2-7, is DGGITQSPKYLFRKEGQNVTLSCEQNLNHDAMYWYRQDPGQGLRLIYYSQIVNDFQKGDIAEGYSVSREKKESFPLTVTSAQKNPTAFYLCASSIDGSGGEQYFGPGTRLTVT.

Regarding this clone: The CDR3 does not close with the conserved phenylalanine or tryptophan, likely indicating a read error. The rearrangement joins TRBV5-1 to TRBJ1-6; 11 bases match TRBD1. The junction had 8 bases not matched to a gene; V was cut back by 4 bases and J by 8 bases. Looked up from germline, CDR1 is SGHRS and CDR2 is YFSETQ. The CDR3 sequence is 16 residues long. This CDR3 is CASSLGGQGGHSPLHS. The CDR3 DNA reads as TGCGCCAGCAGCCTGGGGGGACAGGGGGGGCATTCACCCCTCCACTCT.

The CDR3 DNA sequence: TGTGCCAGCAGTATCACTCCAGGGGTGGCCCAGTACTTC. The encoded protein is CASSITPGVAQYF. The chain links TRBV27 to TRBJ2-5; the D gene is possibly TRBD1 (6 bases). This CDR3 has 13 residues. With 5 bases removed from V and 9 bases from J, the gap between germline ends came to 16 bases. CDR1 and CDR2 from the germline V gene are MNHEY and SMNVEV (reference sequence).

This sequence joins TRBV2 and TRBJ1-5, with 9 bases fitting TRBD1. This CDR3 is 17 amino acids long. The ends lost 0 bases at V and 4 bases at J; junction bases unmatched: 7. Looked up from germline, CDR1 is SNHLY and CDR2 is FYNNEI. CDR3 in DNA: TGTGCCAGCAGTGAAGCGGGACAGGGATTCGCGAATCAGCCCCAGCATTTT. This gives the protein CASSEAGQGFANQPQHF.

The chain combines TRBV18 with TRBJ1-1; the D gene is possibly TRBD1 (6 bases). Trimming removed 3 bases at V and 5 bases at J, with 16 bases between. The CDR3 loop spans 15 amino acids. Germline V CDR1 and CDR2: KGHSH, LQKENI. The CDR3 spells CASSPRQASRTEAFF. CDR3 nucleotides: TGTGCCAGCTCACCTCGACAGGCCAGCAGGACTGAAGCTTTCTTT.

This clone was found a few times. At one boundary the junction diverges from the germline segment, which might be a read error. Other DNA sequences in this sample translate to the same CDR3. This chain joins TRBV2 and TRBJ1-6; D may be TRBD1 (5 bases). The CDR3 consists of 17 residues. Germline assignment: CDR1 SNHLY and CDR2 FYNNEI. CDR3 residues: CASSEERGMTYNSPLHF. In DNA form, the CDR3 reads TGTGCCAGCAGTGAAGAGCGGGGGATGACCTATAATTCCCCCCTCCACTTT.

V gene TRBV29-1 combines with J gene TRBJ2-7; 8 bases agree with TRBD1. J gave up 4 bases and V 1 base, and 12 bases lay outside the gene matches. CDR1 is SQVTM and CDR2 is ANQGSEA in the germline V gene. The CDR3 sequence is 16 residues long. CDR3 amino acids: CSVEGQQDRESYEQYF. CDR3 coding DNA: TGCAGCGTTGAAGGTCAGCAGGACAGGGAGTCTTACGAGCAGTACTTC.